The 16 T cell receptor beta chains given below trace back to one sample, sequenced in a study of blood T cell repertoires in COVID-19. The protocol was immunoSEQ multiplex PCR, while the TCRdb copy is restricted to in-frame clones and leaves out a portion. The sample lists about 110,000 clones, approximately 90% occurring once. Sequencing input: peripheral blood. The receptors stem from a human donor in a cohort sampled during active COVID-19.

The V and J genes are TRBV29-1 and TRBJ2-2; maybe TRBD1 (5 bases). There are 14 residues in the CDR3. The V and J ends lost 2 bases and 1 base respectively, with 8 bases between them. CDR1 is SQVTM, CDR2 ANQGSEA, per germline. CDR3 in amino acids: CSVESGKNTGELFF. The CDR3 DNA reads TGCAGCGTTGAATCAGGGAAGAACACCGGGGAGCTGTTTTTT.

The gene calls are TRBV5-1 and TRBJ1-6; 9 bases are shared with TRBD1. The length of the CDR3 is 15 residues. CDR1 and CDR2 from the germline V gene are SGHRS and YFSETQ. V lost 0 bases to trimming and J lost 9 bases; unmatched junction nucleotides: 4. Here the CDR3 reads CASSLEGTGSSPLHF. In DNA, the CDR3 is TGCGCCAGCAGCTTGGAGGGGACAGGGAGTTCACCCCTCCACTTT.

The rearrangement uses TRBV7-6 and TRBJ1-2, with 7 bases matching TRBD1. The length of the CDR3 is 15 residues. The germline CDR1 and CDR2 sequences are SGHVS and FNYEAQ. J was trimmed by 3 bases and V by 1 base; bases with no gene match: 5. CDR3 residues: CASSLVAGGYYGYTF. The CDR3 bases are TGTGCCAGCAGCTTAGTGGCAGGGGGGTACTATGGCTACACCTTC.

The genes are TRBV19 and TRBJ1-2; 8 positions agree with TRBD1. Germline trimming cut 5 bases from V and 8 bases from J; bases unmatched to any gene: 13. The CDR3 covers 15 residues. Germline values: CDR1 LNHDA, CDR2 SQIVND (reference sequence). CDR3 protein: CASSVTTQGAPGYTF. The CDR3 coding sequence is TGTGCCAGTAGTGTAACAACTCAGGGGGCGCCCGGCTACACCTTC.

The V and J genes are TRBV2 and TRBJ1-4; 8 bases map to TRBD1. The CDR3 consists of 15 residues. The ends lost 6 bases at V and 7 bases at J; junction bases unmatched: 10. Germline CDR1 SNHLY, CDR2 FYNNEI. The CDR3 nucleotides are TGTGCCAGCAGCGATCAGGGGGCAAGGGGTGAAAAACTGTTTTTT. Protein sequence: CASSDQGARGEKLFF.

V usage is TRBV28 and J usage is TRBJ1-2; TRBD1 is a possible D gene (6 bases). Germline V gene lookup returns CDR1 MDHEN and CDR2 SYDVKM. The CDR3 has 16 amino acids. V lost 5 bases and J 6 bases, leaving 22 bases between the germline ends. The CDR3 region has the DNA TGTGCCAGCAGTGCATACCCCGGGGCAGGGGATAATGGCTACACCTTC. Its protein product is CASSAYPGAGDNGYTF.

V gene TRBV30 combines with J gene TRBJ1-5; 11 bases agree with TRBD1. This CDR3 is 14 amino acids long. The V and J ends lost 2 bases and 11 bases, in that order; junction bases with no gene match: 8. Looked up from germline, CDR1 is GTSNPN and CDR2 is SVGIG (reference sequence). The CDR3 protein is CAWSRGTGGLSQHF. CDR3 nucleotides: TGTGCCTGGAGTCGAGGGACAGGGGGACTTTCCCAGCATTTT.

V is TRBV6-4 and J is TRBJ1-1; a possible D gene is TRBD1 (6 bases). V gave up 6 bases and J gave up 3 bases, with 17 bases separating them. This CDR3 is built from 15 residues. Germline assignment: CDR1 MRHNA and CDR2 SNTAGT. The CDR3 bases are TGTGCCAGCAGAATCCGAGGGGGGGTGGACACTGAAGCTTTCTTT. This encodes CASRIRGGVDTEAFF.

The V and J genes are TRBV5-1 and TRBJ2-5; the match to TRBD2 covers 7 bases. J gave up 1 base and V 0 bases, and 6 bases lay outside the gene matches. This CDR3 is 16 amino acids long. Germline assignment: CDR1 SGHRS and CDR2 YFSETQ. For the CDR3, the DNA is TGCGCCAGCAGCTTGGGGGCGGGGAGGGTCCAAGAGACCCAGTACTTC. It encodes CASSLGAGRVQETQYF.

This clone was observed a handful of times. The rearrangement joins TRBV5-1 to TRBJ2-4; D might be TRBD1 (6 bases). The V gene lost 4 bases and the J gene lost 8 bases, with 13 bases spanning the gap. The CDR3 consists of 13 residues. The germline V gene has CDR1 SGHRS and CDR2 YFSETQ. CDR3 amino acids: CASSKQGADIQYF. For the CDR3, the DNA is TGCGCCAGCAGCAAACAGGGAGCGGACATTCAGTACTTC.

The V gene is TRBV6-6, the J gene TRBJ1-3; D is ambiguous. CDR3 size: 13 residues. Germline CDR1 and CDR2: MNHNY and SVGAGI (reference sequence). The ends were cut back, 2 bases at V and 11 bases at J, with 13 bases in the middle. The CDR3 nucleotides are TGTGCCAGCAGTTACCTTAATCCCCCGGCCATATATTTT. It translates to CASSYLNPPAIYF.

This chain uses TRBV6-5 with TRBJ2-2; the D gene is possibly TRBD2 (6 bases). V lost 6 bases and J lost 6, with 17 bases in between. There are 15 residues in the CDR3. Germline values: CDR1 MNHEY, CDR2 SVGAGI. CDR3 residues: CASRPGTPFAGELFF. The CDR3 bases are TGTGCCAGCAGGCCCGGGACTCCCTTTGCCGGGGAGCTGTTTTTT.

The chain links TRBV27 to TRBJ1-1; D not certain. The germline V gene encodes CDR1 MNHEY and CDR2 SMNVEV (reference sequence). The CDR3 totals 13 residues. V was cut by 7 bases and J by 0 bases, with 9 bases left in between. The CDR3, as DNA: TGTGCCAGCAAGCCGGGGATGAACACTGAAGCTTTCTTT. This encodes CASKPGMNTEAFF.

The CDR3: CASGGTAAFIAGANVLTF. Written as DNA, the CDR3 is TGTGCCAGCGGGGGGACAGCGGCTTTTATTGCTGGGGCCAACGTCCTGACTTTC. The gene calls are TRBV28 and TRBJ2-6; D is perhaps TRBD1 (7 bases). Looked up from germline, CDR1 is MDHEN and CDR2 is SYDVKM. The CDR3 loop spans 18 amino acids. Trimming cost V 8 bases and J 2 bases, with 22 bases left between them.

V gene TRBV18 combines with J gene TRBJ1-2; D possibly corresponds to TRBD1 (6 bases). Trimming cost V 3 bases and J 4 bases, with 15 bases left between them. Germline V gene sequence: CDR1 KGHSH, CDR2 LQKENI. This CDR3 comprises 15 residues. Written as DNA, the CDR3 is TGTGCCAGCTCACCGGTGGCAGGGGATAGCTATGGCTACACCTTC. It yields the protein CASSPVAGDSYGYTF.

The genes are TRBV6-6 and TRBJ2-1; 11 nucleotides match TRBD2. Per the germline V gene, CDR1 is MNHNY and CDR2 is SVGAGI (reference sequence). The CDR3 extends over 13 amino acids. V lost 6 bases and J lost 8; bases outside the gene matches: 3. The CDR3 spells CASSGTSGYEQFF. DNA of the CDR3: TGTGCCAGCAGCGGGACTAGCGGTTATGAGCAGTTCTTC.